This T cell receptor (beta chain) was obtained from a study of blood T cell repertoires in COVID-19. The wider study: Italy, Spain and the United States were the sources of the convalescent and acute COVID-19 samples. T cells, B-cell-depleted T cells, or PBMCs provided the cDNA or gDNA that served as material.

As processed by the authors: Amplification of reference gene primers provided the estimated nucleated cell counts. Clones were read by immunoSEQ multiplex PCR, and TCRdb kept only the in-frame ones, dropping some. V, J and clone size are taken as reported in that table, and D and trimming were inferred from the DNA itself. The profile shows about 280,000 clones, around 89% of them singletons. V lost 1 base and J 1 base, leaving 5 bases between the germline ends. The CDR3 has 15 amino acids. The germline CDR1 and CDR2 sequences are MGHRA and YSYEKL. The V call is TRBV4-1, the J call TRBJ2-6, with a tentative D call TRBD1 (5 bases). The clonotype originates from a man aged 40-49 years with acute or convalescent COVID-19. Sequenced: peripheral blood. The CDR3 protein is CASSQGQSGANVLTF. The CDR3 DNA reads TGCGCCAGCAGCCAAGGACAGTCTGGGGCCAACGTCCTGACTTTC.